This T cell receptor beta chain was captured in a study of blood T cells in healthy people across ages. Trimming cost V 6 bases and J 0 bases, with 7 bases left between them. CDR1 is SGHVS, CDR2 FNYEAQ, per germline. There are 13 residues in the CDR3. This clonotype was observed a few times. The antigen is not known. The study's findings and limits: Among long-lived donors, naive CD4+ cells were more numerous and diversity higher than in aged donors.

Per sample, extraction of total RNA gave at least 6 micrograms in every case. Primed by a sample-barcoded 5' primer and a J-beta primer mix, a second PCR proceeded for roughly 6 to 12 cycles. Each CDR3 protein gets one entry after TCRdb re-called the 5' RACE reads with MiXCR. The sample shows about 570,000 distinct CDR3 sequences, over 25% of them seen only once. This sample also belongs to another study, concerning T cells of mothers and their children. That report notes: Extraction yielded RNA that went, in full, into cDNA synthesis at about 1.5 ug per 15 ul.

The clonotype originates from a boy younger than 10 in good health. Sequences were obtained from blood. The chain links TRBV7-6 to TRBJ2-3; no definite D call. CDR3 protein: CASSRSSTDTQYF. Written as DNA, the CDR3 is TGTGCCAGCAGTCGCTCTAGCACAGATACGCAGTATTTT. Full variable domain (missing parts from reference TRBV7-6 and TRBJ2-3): GAGVSQSPRYKVTKRGQDVALRCDPISGHVSLYWYRQALGQGPEFLTYFNYEAQQDKSGLPNDRFSAERPEGSISTLTIQRTEQRDSAMYRCASSRSSTDTQYFGPGTRLTVL.